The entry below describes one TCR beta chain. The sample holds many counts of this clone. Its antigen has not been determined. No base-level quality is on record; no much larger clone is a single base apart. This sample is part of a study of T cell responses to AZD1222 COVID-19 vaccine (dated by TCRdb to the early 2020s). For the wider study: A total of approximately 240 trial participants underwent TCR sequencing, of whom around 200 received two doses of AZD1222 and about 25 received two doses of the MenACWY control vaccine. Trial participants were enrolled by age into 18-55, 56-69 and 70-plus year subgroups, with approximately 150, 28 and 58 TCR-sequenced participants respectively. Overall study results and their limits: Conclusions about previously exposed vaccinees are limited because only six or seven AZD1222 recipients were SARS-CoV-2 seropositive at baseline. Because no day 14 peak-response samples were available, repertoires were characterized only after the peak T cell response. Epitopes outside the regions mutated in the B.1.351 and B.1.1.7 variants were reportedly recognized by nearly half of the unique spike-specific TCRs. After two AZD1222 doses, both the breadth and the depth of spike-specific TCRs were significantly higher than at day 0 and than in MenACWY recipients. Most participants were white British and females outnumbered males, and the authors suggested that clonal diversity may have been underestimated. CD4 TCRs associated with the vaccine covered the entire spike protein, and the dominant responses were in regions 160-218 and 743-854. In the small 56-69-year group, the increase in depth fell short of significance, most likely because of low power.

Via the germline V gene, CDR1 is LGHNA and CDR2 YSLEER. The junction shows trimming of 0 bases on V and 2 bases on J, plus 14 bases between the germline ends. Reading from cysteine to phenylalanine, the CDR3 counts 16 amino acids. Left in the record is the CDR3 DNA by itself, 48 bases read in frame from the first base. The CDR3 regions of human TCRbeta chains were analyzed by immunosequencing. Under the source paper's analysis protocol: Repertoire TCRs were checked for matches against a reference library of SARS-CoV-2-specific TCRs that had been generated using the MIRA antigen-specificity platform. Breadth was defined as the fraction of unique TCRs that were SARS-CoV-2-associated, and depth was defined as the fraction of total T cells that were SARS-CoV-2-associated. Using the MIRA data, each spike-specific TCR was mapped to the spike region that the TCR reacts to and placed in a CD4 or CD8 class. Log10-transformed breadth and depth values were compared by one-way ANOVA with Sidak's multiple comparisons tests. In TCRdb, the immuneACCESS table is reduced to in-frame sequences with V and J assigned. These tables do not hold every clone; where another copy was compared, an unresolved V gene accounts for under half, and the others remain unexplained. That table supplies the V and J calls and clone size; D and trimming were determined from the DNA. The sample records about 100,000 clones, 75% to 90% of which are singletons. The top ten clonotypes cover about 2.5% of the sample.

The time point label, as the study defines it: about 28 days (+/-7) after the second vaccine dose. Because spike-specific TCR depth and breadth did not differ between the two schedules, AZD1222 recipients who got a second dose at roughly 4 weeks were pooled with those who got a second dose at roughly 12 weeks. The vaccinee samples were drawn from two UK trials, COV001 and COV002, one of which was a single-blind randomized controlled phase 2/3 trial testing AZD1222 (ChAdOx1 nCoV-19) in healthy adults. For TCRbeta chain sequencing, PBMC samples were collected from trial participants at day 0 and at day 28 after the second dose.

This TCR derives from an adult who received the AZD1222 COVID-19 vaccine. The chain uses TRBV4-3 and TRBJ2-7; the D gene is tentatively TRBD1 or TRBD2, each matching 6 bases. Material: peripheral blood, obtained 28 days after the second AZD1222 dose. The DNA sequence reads TGCGCCAGCAGCCAAGATCTAGGGGGGTCGGCCTACGAGCAGTACTTC. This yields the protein CASSQDLGGSAYEQYF.